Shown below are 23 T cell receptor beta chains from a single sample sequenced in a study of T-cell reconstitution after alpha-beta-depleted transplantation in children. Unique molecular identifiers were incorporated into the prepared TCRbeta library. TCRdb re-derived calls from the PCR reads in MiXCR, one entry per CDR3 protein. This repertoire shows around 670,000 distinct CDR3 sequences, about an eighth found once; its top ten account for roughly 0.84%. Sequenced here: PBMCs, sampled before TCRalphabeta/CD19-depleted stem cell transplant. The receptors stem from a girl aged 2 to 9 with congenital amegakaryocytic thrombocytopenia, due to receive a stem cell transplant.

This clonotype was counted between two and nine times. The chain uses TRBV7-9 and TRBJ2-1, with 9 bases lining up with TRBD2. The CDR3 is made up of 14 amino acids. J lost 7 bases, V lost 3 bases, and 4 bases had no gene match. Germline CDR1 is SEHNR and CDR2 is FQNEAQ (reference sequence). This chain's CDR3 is CASSFGTSRNEQFF. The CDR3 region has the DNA TGTGCCAGCAGCTTTGGGACTAGCCGGAATGAGCAGTTCTTC.

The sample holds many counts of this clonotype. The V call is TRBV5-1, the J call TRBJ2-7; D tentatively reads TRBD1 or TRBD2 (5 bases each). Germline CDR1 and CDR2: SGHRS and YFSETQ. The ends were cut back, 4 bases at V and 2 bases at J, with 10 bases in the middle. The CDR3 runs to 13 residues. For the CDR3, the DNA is TGCGCCAGCAGCGTCGGGGCTACCTACGAGCAGTACTTC. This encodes CASSVGATYEQYF.

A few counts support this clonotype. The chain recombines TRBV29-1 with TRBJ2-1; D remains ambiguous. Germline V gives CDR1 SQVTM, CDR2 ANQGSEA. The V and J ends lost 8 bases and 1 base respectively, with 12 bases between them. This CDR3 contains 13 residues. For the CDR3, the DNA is TGCAGCTCAATCAAAGGGTCCTACAATGAGCAGTTCTTC. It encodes CSSIKGSYNEQFF.

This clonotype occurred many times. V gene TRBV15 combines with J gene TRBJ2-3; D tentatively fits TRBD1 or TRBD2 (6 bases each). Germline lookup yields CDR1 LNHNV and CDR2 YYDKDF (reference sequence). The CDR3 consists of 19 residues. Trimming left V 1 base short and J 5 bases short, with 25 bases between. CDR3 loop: CATSRVPTGQRASRDTQYF. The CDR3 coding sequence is TGTGCCACCAGCAGAGTCCCGACAGGTCAGCGGGCCTCACGAGATACGCAGTATTTT.

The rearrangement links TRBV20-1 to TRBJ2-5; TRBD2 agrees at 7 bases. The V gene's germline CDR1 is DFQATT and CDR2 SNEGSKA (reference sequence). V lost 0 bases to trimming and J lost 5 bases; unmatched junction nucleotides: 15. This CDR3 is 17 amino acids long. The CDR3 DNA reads TGCAGTGCTAGAGATTTTAGGGCGGGAGCGGATGTCGAGACCCAGTACTTC. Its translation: CSARDFRAGADVETQYF.

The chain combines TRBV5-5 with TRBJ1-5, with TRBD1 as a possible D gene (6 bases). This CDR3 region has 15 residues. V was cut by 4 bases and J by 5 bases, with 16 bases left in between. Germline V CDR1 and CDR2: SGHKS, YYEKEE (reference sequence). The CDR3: CASSPEGVLYQPQHF. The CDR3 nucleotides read TGTGCCAGCAGCCCCGAGGGGGTACTCTATCAGCCCCAGCATTTT.

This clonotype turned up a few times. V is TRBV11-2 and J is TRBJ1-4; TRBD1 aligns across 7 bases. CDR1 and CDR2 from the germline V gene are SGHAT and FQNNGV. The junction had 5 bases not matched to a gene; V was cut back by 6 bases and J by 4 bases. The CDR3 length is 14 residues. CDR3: CASSRQGGNEKLFF. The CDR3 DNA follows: TGTGCCAGCAGTAGACAGGGAGGTAATGAAAAACTGTTTTTT. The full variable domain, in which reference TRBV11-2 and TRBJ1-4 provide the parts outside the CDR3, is EAGVAQSPRYKIIEKRQSVAFWCNPISGHATLYWYQQILGQGPKLLIQFQNNGVVDDSQLPKDRFSAERLKGVDSTLKIQPAKLEDSAVYLCASSRQGGNEKLFFGSGTQLSVL.

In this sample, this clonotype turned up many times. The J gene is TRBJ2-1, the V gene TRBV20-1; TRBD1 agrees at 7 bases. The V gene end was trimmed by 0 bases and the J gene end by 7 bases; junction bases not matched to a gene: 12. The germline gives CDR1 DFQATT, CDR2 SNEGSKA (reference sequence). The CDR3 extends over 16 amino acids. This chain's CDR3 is CSAREWLGTAKNEQFF. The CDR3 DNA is TGCAGTGCTAGAGAGTGGCTCGGGACAGCTAAGAATGAGCAGTTCTTC.

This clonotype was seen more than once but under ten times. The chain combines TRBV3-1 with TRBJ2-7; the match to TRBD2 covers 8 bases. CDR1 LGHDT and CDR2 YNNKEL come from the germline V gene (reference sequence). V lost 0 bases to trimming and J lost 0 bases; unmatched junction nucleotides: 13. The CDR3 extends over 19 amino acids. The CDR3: CASSQETTSEISLSYEQYF. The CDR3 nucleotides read TGTGCCAGCAGCCAAGAGACGACTAGCGAGATCTCCCTCTCCTACGAGCAGTACTTC.

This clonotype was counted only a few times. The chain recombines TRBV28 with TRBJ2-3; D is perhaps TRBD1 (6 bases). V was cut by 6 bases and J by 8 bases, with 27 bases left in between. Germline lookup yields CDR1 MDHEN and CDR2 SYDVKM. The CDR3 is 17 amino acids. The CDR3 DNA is TGTGCCAGCAGCCTACCCCCCACAGGGATTTCTCCCATTACGCAGTATTTT. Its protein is CASSLPPTGISPITQYF. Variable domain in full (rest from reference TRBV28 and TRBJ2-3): DVKVTQSSRYLVKRTGEKVFLECVQDMDHENMFWYRQDPGLGLRLIYFSYDVKMKEKGDIPEGYSVSREKKERFSLILESASTNQTSMYLCASSLPPTGISPITQYFGPGTRLTVL.

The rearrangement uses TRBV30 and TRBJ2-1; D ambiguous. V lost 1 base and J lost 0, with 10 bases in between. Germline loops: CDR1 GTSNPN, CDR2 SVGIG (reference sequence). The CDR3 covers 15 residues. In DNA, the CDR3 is TGTGCCTGGAGTGGCACCTCAACCTCCTACAATGAGCAGTTCTTC. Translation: CAWSGTSTSYNEQFF. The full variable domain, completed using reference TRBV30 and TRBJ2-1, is SQTIHQWPATLVQPVGSPLSLECTVEGTSNPNLYWYRQAAGRGLQLLFYSVGIGQISSEVPQNLSASRPQDRQFILSSKKLLLSDSGFYLCAWSGTSTSYNEQFFGPGTRLTVL.

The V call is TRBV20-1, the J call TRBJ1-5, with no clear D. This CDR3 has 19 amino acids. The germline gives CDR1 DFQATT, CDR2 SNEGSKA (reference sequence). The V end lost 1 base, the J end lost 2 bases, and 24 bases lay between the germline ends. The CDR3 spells CSARAHNHSRRFGNQPQHF. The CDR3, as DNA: TGCAGTGCTAGAGCTCACAATCATTCTCGTAGATTTGGCAATCAGCCCCAGCATTTT.

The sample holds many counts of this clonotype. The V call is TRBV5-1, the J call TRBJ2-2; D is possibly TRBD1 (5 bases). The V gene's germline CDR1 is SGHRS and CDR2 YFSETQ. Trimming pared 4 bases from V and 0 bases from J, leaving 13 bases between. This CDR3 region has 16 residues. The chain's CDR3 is CASSPGDSANTGELFF. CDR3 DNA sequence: TGCGCCAGCAGCCCTGGAGACAGCGCGAACACCGGGGAGCTGTTTTTT.

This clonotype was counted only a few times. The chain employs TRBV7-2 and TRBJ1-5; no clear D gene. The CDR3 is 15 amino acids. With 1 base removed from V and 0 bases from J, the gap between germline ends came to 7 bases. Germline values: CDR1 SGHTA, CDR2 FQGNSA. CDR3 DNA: TGTGCCAGCAGCTTAGGGATGAGTAGCAATCAGCCCCAGCATTTT. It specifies CASSLGMSSNQPQHF.

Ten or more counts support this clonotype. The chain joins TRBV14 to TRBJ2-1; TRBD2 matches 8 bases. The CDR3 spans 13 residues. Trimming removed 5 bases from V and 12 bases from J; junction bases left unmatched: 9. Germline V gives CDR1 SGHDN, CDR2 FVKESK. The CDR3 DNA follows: TGTGCCAGCAGCGGAACGCTTAGCGGGACGCAGTTCTTC. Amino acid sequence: CASSGTLSGTQFF.

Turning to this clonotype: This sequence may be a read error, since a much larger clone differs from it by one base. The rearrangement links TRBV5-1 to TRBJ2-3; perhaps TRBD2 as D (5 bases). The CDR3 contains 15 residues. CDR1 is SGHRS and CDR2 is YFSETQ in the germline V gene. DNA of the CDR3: TGCGCCAGCAGCCTGACGGGTGGGAGCACAGATTCGCAGTATTTT. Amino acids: CASSLTGGSTDSQYF.

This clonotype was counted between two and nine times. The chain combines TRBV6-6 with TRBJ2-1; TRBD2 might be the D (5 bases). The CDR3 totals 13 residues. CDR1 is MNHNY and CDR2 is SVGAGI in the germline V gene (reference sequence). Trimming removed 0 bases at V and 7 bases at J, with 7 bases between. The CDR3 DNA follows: TGTGCCAGCAGTTACTCTGGACTGAATGAGCAGTTCTTC. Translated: CASSYSGLNEQFF.

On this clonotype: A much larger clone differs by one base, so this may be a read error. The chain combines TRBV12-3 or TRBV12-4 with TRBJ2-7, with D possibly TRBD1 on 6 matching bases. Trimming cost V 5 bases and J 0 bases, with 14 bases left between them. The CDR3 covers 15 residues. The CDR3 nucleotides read TGTGCCAGCAGTGCTATCGGACAGAGCTCCTACGAGCAGTACTTC. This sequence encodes CASSAIGQSSYEQYF.

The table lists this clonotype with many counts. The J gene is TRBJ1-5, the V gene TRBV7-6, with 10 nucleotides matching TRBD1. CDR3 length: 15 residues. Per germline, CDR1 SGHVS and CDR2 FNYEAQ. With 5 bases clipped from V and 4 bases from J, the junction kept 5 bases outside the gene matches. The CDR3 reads CASSRDRGRNQPQHF. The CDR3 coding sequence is TGTGCCAGCAGCAGAGACAGGGGGCGGAATCAGCCCCAGCATTTT.

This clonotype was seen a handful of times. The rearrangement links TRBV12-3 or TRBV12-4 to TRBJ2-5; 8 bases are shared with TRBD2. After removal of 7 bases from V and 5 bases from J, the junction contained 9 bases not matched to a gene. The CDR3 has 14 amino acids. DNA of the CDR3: TGTGCCAGCATCCTCGGGGGGGTTCAGGAGACCCAGTACTTC. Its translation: CASILGGVQETQYF.

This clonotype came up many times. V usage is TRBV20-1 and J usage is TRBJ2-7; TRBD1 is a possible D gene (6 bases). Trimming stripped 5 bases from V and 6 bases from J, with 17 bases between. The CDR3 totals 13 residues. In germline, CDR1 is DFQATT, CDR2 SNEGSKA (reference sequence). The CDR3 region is CSAPRLGQSEQYF. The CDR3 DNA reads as TGCAGTGCTCCCCGCCTCGGACAGTCCGAGCAGTACTTC.

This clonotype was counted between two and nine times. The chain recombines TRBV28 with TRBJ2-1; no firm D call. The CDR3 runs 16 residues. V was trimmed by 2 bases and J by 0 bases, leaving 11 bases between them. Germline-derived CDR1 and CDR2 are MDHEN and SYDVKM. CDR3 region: CASSLPHSSSYNEQFF. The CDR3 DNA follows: TGTGCCAGCAGTTTACCGCACTCGAGCTCCTACAATGAGCAGTTCTTC. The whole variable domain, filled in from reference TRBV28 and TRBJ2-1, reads DVKVTQSSRYLVKRTGEKVFLECVQDMDHENMFWYRQDPGLGLRLIYFSYDVKMKEKGDIPEGYSVSREKKERFSLILESASTNQTSMYLCASSLPHSSSYNEQFFGPGTRLTVL.

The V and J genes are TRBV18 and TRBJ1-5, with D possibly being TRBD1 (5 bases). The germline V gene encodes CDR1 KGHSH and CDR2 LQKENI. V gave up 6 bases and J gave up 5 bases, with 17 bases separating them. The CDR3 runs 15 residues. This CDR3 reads CASSRPGSPDQPQHF. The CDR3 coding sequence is TGTGCCAGCTCCCGTCCAGGGTCGCCGGATCAGCCCCAGCATTTT. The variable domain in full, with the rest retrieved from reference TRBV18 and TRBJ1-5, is NAGVMQNPRHLVRRRGQEARLRCSPMKGHSHVYWYRQLPEEGLKFMVYLQKENIIDESGMPKERFSAEFPKEGPSILRIQQVVRGDSAAYFCASSRPGSPDQPQHFGDGTRLSIL.